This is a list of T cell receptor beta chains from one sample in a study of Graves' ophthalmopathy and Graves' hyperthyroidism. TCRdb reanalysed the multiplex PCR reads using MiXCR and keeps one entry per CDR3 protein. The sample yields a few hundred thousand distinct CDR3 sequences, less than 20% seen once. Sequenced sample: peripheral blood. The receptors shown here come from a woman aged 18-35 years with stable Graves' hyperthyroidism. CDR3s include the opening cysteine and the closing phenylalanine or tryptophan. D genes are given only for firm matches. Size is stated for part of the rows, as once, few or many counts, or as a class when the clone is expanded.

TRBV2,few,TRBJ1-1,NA,TGTGCCAGCAGTGAAGGGGTCGGCACTGAAGCTTTCTTT,CASSEGVGTEAFF
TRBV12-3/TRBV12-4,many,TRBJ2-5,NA,TGTGCCAGCAGTTTCAGGACGGTCCAAGAGACCCAGTACTTC,CASSFRTVQETQYF
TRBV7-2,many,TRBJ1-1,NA,TGTGCCAGCACCCGGAGGGACGTCGCTTCGAACACTGAAGCTTTCTTT,CASTRRDVASNTEAFF
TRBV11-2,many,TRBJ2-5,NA,TGTGCCAGCAGCCCCAAGGGGCTTTTGAGAGAGACCCAGTACTTC,CASSPKGLLRETQYF
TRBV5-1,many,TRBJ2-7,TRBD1,TGCGCCAGCAGCCGGAAGGGACAGCAGTACGAGCAGTACTTC,CASSRKGQQYEQYF
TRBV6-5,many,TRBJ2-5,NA,TGTGCCAGCAGTTACTCACACGGGCAACAAGAGACCCAGTACTTC,CASSYSHGQQETQYF
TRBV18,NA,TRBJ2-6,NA,TGTGCCAGCTCACCTGGGTCAGGCCTCGGGGCCAACGTCCTGACTTTC,CASSPGSGLGANVLTF
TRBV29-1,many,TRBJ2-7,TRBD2,TGCAGCGTCGACCACGGGGGGTACGAGCAGTACTTC,CSVDHGGYEQYF
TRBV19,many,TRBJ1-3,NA,TGTGCCAGTAGTATGTTTCGGAGCTCTGGAAACACCATATATTTT,CASSMFRSSGNTIYF
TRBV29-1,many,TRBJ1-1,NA,TGCAGCGGCACAACAGGGTTCGCTGAAGCTTTCTTT,CSGTTGFAEAFF
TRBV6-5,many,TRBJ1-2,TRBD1,TGTGCCAGCAGTTACTGGGGGCGGCCCTCGACAGGGTATGGCTACACCTTC,CASSYWGRPSTGYGYTF
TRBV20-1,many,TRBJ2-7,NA,TGCAGTGCTAGAGTAATGGACAGCTACGAGCAGTACTTC,CSARVMDSYEQYF
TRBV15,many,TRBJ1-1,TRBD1,TGTGCCACCAGCAGAGAAGGGATTGGACAGGGTGACACTGAAGCTTTCTTT,CATSREGIGQGDTEAFF
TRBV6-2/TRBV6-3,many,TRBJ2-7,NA,TGTGCCAGCAGTCATAAAGACCTAGCGTTAAGCTCCTACGAGCAGTACTTC,CASSHKDLALSSYEQYF